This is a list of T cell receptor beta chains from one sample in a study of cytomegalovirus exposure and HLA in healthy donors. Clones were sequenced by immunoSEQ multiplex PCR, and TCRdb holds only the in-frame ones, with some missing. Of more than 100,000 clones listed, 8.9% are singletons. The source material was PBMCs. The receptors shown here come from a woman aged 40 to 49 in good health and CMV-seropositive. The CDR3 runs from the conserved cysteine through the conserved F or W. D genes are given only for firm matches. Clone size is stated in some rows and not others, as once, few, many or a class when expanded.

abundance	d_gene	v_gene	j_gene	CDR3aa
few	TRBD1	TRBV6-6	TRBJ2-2	CASSYSGDRATGELFF
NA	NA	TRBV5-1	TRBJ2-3	CASSFNQGQVTDTQYF
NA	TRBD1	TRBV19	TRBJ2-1	CASSILLDRGIYNEQFF
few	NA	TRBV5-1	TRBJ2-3	CASRAGTSTDTQYF
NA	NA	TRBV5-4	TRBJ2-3	CASRQGGVAGAHTDTQYF
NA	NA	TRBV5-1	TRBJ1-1	CASSLGANTEAFF
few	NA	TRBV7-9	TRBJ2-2	CAGGPTTGELFF
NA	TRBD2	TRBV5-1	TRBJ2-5	CASTFLAGGQETQYF
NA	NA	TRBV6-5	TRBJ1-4	CASSRGVGEKLFF
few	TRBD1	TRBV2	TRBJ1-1	CASSTGQVNAFF
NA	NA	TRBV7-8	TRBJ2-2	CASSLGTGLPTGELFF
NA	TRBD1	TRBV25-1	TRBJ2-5	CASSPGQGQETQYF
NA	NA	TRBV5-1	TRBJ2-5	CASSLAGGAGETQYF
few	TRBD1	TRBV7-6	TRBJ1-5	CASSLAGQDQPQHF
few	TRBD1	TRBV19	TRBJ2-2	CASSREQGAYSNTGELFF
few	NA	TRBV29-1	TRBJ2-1	CSVDSSFTQGSSYNEQFF
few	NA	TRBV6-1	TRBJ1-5	CASNRAGNQPQHF
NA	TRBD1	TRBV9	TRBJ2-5	CASSDGQGKETQYF
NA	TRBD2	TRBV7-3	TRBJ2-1	CASSLGGGRMNEQFF
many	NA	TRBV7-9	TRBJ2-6	CASSFSYGANVLTF
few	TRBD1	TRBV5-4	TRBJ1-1	CASSWGTAEAFF
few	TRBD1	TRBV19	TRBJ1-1	CASSMVVQGVNTEAFF
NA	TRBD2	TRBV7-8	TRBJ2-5	CASRSPGLGETQYF
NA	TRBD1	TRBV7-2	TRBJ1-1	CASSPGTGLGNTEAFF
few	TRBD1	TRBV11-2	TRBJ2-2	CASSPWKGQDLRGTGELFF
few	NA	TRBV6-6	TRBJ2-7	CASSYSGLEQYF
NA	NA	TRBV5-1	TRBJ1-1	CASRPDPGGTEAFF
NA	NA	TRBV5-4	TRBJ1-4	CASSFGGAGGEKLFF
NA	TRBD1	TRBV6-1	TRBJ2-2	CASKGQATNTGELFF
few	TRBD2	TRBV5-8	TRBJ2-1	CASSLVTSGHNEQFF
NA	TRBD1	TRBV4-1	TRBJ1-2	CASSQGGQGGSYGYTF
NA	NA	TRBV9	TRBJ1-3	CASSVGTTGNTIYF